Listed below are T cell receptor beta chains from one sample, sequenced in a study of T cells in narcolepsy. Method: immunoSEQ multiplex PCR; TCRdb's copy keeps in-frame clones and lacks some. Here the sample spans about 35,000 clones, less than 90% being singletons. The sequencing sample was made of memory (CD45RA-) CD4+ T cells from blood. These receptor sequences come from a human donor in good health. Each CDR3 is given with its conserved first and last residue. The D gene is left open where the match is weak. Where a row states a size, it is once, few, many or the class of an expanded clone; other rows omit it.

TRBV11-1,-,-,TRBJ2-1,CASSLRTASYNEQFF,TGTGCCAGCAGCTTACGTACAGCTTCCTACAATGAGCAGTTCTTC
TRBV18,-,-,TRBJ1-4,CASSPPTTDQGYEKLFF,TGTGCCAGCTCACCACCAACCACGGACCAGGGTTATGAAAAACTGTTTTTT
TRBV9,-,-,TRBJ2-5,CASSSRTNYQETQYF,TGTGCCAGCAGCTCCCGTACAAATTACCAAGAGACCCAGTACTTC
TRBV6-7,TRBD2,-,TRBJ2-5,CASSYSNSRGGRETQYF,TGTGCCAGCAGTTACTCGAATTCGCGGGGGGGCAGAGAGACCCAGTACTTC
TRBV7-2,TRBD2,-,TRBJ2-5,CASSLGIAGGGETQYF,TGTGCCAGCAGCTTAGGGATAGCGGGAGGGGGAGAGACCCAGTACTTC
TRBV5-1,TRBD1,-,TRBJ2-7,CASSESGQLSSYEQYF,TGCGCCAGCAGCGAATCGGGACAGCTAAGCTCCTACGAGCAGTACTTC
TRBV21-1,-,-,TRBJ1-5,CASSSRPLGQPQHF,TGTGCCAGCAGCAGCCGGCCCCTGGGACAGCCCCAGCATTTT
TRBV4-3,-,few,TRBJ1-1,CATSSRTRAEAFF,TGCGCCACCTCATCCCGTACTCGGGCTGAAGCTTTCTTT
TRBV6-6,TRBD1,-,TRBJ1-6,CATRTGVGSPLHF,TGTGCCACCAGGACAGGGGTCGGTTCACCCCTCCACTTT
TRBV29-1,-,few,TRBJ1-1,CSVVEGLLGNTEAFF,TGCAGCGTTGTGGAGGGTCTCCTGGGGAACACTGAAGCTTTCTTT
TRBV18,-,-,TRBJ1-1,CASSPYLRPMNTEAFF,TGTGCCAGCTCACCATACCTCCGCCCTATGAACACTGAAGCTTTCTTT
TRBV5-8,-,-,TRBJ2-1,CASSFGGQGYYNEQFF,TGTGCCAGCAGCTTCGGTGGCCAGGGGTACTACAATGAGCAGTTCTTC
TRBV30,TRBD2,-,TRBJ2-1,CAWRDGLARANEQFF,TGTGCCTGGAGGGACGGACTAGCGCGAGCCAATGAGCAGTTCTTC
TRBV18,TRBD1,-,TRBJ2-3,CASSPSGGTDTQYF,TGTGCCAGCTCACCATCAGGGGGAACAGATACGCAGTATTTT
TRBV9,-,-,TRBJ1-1,CASSVAVEGEAFF,TGTGCCAGCAGCGTAGCTGTGGAAGGTGAAGCTTTCTTT
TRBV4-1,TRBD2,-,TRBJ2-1,CASSPPRTSGRGNEQFF,TGCGCCAGCAGCCCGCCGCGGACTAGCGGGAGGGGCAATGAGCAGTTCTTC
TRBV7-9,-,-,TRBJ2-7,CASSLTGFEQYF,TGTGCCAGCAGCCTAACAGGGTTCGAGCAGTACTTC
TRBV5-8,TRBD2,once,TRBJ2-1,CASSILTTSTYNEQFF,TGTGCCAGCAGCATCCTCACGACTAGCACCTACAATGAGCAGTTCTTC
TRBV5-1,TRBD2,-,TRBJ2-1,CASSLAGSGSYNEQFF,TGCGCCAGCAGCTTGGCCGGTAGCGGGTCATACAATGAGCAGTTCTTC
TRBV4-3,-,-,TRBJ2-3,CASSQDSRGGDTQYF,TGCGCCAGCAGCCAAGATTCCAGGGGGGGAGATACGCAGTATTTT
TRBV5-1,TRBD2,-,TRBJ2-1,CASSLIAAGGVYEQFF,TGCGCCAGCAGCTTGATAGCTGCGGGAGGGGTCTATGAGCAGTTCTTC
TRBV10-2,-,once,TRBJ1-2,CASSESARFAGYTF,TGCGCCAGCAGTGAGTCCGCTAGGTTCGCTGGCTACACCTTC
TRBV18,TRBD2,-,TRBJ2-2,CASSLLAGVTTGELFF,TGTGCCAGCTCACTCCTAGCGGGGGTTACCACCGGGGAGCTGTTTTTT
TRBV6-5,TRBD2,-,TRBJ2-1,CASRTGGEQFF,TGTGCCAGCAGAACGGGGGGAGAGCAGTTCTTC
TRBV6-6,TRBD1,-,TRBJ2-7,CASSNGQGVSYEQYF,TGTGCCAGCAGTAACGGACAGGGTGTTTCCTACGAGCAGTACTTC
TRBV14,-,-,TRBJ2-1,CASSQDHVTEQFF,TGTGCCAGCAGCCAAGATCACGTAACCGAGCAGTTCTTC
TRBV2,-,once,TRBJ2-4,CASTVGPPAKNIQYF,TGTGCCAGCACCGTGGGGCCGCCGGCCAAAAACATTCAGTACTTC
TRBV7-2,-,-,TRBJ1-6,CASSLGRGQESPLHF,TGTGCCAGCAGCTTGGGCAGAGGTCAGGAATCACCCCTCCACTTT
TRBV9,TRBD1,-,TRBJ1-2,CASSTGGRDRVNYGYTF,TGTGCCAGCAGCACCGGAGGGAGGGACAGGGTGAACTATGGCTACACCTTC
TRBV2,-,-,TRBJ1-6,CASSSRQGSNSPLHF,TGTGCCAGCAGTAGCCGGCAGGGCAGTAATTCACCCCTCCACTTT
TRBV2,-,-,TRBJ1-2,CAATGQNNNYGYTF,TGTGCCGCAACAGGGCAGAATAATAACTATGGCTACACCTTC
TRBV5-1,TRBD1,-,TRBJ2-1,CASSLASGTGGQYEQFF,TGCGCCAGCAGCTTGGCCTCGGGGACAGGGGGACAATATGAGCAGTTCTTC
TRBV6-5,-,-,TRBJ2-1,CASSYSYRSDEQFF,TGTGCCAGCAGCTACTCATATCGGAGCGATGAGCAGTTCTTC
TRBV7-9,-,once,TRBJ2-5,CASSFYGYRKKETQYF,TGTGCCAGCAGCTTTTACGGGTACCGCAAAAAAGAGACCCAGTACTTC
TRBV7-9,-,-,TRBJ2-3,CASSPRSPREASSTDTQYF,TGTGCCAGCAGCCCCCGAAGTCCGCGGGAAGCTTCTAGCACAGATACGCAGTATTTT
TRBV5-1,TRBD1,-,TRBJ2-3,CASSLARTGGADTQYF,TGCGCCAGCAGCTTGGCCAGGACAGGGGGCGCAGATACGCAGTATTTT
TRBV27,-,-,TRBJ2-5,CASSLRLARETQYF,TGTGCCAGCAGTTTGCGCCTAGCGCGGGAGACCCAGTACTTC
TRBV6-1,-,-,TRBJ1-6,CASSTDNSPLHF,TGTGCCAGCTCGACAGATAATTCACCCCTCCACTTT
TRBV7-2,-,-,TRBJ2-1,CASTQGKGEQFF,TGTGCCAGCACACAAGGGAAGGGCGAGCAGTTCTTC
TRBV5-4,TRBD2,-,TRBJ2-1,CASSFGGTDNEQFF,TGTGCCAGCAGCTTCGGGGGGACGGACAATGAGCAGTTCTTC
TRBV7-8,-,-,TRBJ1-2,CASSFSDIPLGYTF,TGTGCCAGCAGCTTCTCTGATATCCCTCTTGGCTACACCTTC
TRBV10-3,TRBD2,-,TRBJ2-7,CAITPWEGLEQYF,TGTGCCATCACCCCCTGGGAGGGCCTCGAGCAGTACTTC